This T cell receptor beta chain was sequenced in a study of identifying expanded T cells in peripheral blood. Study results and limitations: Clone count variance between two-week samples rose with total template count. Technical replicates showed roughly 1.2 changed clones; approximately 2 weeks around 15; four weeks 19.

The germline V gene has CDR1 SGHTS and CDR2 YDEGEE. The CDR3 runs 14 residues. With 10 bases clipped from V and 2 bases from J, the junction kept 9 bases outside the gene matches. Here immunoSEQ multiplex PCR was the method, and the copy in TCRdb shows in-frame clones only, minus some. This sample has 70,000 to 100,000 clones, with 75% to 90% found just once. Collection occurred without any documented infections or immune events in donors. The sample holds many counts of this clone. Its target is not known. This receptor was obtained from a person between 18 and 69 years old in good health. The genes are TRBV5-8 and TRBJ2-3, with 8 positions matching TRBD1. Sequenced input: blood. The CDR3 nucleotides are TGTGCCTCTAGGCCCAGGGGGCACACAGATACGCAGTATTTT. Translating gives CASRPRGHTDTQYF.